This T cell receptor beta chain originates from a study of shared clonotypes between healthy human individuals. From germline, CDR1 is MDHEN and CDR2 SYDVKM. The V gene lost 2 bases and the J gene lost 2 bases, with 6 bases spanning the gap. The CDR3 has 13 amino acids. The data were produced by immunoSEQ multiplex PCR, yet TCRdb's version contains in-frame clones alone and is incomplete. Among about 700,000 clones listed, about 74% were seen once. Adult donors, all healthy and HIV-negative, had no recent acute infections or vaccinations. Material for sequencing was memory CD4+ T cells sorted from blood. The subset: CD45RA-negative fraction. The origin of this receptor is a young woman in good health. The chain employs TRBV28 and TRBJ1-2; no reliable D call. CDR3 protein: CASSLAQNYGYTF. CDR3 in DNA: TGTGCCAGCAGTTTAGCGCAGAACTATGGCTACACCTTC.